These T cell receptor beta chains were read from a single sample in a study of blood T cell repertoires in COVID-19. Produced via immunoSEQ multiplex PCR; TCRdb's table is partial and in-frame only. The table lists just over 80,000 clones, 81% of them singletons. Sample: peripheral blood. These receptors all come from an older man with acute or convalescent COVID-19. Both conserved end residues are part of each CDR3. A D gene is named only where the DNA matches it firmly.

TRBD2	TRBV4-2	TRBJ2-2	CASSRTSGSNTGELFF
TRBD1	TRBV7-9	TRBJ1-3	CASSPDRGANTIYF
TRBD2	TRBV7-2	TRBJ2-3	CASSLSSGRRADTQYF
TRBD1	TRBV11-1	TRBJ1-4	CASSRDRAEKLFF
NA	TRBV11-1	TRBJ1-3	CASSGNRDRAIYF
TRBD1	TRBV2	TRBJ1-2	CASSLTGADYGADYGYTF
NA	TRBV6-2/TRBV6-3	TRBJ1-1	CASSYGNSMNTEAFF
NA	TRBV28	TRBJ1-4	CASSASGQRVFF
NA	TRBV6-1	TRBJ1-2	CASSAGGGGKHSYGYTF
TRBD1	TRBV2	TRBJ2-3	CASTPRGPGTDTQYF
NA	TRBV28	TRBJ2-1	CASSLKPNEQFF
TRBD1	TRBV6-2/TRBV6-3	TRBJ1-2	CASSVGTADYGYTF
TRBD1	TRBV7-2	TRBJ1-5	CASSYSGRTGQAQHF
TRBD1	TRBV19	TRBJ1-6	CASSGQVGNSPLHF
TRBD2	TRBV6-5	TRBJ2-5	CASSLSGISGGETQYF
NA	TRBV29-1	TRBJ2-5	CSVDMDIQETQYF
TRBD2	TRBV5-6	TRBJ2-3	CASNLLAGGWTGPDTQYF
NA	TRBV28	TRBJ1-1	CASAGGTEAFF
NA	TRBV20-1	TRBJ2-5	CSATEFETQYF
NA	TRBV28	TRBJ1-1	CASLQGGTEAFF
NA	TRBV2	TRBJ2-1	CATKLSSYNEQFF
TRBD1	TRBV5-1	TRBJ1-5	CASSLGQGSSPQHF